The T cell receptor (beta chain) under discussion was sequenced for a study of T-cell reconstitution after alpha-beta-depleted transplantation in children. With regard to this clonotype: What it binds is not known.

A library of TCRbeta sequences, prepared with unique molecular identifiers, was generated. TCRdb passed the PCR reads through MiXCR, listing each CDR3 protein once. The table has 25,000 to 30,000 distinct CDR3 sequences, over 15% seen once; the top ten hold over 30%. Study-level points and caveats: It was reported that alpha-beta T cells came from several hundred expanded graft clones (about two months after transplant). Day-60 TCRbeta diversity that was high in some patients was derived from surviving recipient T cells and thymic progenitors. It was newly produced T cells that mostly accounted for T-cell counts and diversity one year after transplant.

The source material was PBMCs, mostly from graft donor cells, sampled 60 days after TCRalphabeta/CD19-depleted stem cell transplant. This TCR came from a male patient aged 2-15 years who had a stem cell transplant for acute lymphoblastic leukemia, so the T cells may come from the graft donor.

In DNA, the CDR3 is TGTGCCAGCAGTTTTGAGACCAACACTGAAGCTTTCTTT. As protein: CASSFETNTEAFF. The chain links TRBV28 to TRBJ1-1; D gene uncertain. The CDR3 sequence is 13 residues long. Germline V gene sequence: CDR1 MDHEN, CDR2 SYDVKM. V was shortened by 3 bases and J by 2 bases, with 7 bases between the two germline ends.